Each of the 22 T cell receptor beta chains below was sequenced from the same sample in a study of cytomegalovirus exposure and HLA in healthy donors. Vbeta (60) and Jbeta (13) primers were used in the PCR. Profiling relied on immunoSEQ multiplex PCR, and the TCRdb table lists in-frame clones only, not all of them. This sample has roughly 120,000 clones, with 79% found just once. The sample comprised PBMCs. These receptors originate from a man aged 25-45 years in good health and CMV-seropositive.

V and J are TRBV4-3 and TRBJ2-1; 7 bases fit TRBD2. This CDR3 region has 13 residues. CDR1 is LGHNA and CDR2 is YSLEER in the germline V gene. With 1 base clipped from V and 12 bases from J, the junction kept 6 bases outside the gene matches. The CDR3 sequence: CASSQGPQRGQFF. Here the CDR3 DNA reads TGCGCCAGCAGCCAAGGCCCCCAGCGGGGGCAGTTCTTC.

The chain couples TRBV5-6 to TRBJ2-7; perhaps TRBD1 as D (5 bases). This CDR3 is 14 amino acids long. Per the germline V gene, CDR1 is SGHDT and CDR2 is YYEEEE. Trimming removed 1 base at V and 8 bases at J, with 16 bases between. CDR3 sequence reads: CASSLIKGALQQYF. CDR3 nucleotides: TGTGCCAGCAGCTTGATTAAAGGGGCCCTCCAGCAGTACTTC.

The CDR3 sequence is CASSTRGTGAYEQYF. CDR3 DNA: TGTGCCAGCAGCACTCGTGGGACAGGGGCCTACGAGCAGTACTTC. This rearrangement joins TRBV27 to TRBJ2-5, with 10 bases fitting TRBD1. The tail of the sequence fits TRBJ2-7 better, so the J call may be wrong. This CDR3 is 15 amino acids long. In germline, CDR1 is MNHEY, CDR2 SMNVEV (reference sequence).

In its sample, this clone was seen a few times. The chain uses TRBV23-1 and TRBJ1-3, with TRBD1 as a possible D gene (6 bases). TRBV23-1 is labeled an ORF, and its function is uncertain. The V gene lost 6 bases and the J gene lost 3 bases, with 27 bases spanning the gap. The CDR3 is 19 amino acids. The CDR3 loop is CASSSISRRWTVVGNTIYF. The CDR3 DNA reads TGCGCCAGCAGCTCCATTTCGCGTCGATGGACAGTCGTTGGAAACACCATATATTTT.

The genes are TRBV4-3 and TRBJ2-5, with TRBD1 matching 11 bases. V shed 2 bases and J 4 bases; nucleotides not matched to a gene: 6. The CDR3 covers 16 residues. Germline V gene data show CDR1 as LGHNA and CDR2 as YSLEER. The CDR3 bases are TGCGCCAGCAGCCAACTCCGGGACAGGGGGACAGAGACCCAGTACTTC. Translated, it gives CASSQLRDRGTETQYF.

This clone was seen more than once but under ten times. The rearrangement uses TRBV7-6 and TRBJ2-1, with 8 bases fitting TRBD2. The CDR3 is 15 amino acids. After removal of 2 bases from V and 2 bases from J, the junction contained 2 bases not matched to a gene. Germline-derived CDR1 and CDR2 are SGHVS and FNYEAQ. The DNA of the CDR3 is TGTGCCAGCAGCTTATCAGCGGGGGCCTACAATGAGCAGTTCTTC. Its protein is CASSLSAGAYNEQFF.

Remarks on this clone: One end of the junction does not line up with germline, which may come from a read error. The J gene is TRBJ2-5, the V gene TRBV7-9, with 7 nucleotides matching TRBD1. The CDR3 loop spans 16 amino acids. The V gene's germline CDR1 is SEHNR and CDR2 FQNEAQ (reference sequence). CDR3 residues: CSSSPRTGVKEETQYF. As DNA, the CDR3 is TGTTCCAGCAGCCCCCGGACAGGAGTCAAAGAAGAGACCCAGTACTTC.

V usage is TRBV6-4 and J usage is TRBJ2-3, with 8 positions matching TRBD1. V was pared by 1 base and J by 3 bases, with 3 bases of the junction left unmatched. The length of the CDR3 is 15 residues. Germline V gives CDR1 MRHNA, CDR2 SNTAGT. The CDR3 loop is CASSDWTGPTDTQYF. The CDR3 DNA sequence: TGTGCCAGCAGTGACTGGACAGGGCCAACAGATACGCAGTATTTT.

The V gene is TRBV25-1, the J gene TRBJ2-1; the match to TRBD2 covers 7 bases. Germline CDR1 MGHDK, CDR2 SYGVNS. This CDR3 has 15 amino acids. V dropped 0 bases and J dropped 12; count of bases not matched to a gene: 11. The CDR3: CASSEYGGGGMVQFF. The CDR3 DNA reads TGTGCCAGCAGTGAATACGGCGGCGGGGGTATGGTGCAGTTCTTC.

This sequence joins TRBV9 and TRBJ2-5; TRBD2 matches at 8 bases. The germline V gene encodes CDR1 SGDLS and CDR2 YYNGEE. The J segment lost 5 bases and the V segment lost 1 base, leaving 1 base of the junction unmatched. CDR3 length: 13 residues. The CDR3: CASSVRGRETQYF. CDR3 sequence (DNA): TGTGCCAGCAGCGTACGCGGGAGGGAGACCCAGTACTTC.

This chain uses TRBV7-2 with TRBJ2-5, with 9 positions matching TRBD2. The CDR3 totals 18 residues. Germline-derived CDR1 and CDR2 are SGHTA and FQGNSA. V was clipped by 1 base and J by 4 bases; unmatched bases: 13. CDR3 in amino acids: CASSLGAFGGRVGETQYF. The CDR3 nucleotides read TGTGCCAGCAGCTTAGGGGCGTTTGGCGGGAGGGTGGGAGAGACCCAGTACTTC.

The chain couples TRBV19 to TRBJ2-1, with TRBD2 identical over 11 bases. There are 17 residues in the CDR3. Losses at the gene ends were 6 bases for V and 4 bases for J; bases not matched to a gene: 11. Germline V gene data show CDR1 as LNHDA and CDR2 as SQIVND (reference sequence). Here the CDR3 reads CASSDSSGGARYNEQFF. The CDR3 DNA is TGTGCCAGTAGCGATAGTAGCGGGGGGGCCCGGTACAATGAGCAGTTCTTC.

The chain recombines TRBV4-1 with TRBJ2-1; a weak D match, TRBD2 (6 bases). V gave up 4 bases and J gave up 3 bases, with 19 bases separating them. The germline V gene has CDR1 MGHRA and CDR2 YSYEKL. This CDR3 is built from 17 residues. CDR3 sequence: CASSPLEAGLGYNEQFF. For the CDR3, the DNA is TGCGCCAGCAGCCCCTTGGAGGCGGGGTTGGGCTACAATGAGCAGTTCTTC.

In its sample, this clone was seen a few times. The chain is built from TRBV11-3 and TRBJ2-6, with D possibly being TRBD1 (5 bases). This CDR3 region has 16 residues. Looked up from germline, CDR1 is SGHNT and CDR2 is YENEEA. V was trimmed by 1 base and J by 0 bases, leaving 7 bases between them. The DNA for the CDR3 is TGTGCCAGCAGCTTAGGACAGAGCTCTGGGGCCAACGTCCTGACTTTC. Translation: CASSLGQSSGANVLTF.

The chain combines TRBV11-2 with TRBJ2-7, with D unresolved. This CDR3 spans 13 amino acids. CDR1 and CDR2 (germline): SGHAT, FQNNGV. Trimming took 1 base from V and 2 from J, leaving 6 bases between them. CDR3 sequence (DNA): TGTGCCAGCAGCTTAGGATCGGCCTACGAGCAGTACTTC. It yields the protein CASSLGSAYEQYF.

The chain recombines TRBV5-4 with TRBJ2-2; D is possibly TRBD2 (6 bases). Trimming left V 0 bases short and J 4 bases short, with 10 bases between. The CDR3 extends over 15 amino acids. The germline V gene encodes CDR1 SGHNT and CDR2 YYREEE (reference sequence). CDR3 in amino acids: CASSLGSGGTGELFF. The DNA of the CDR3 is TGTGCCAGCAGCTTGGGTAGCGGTGGCACCGGGGAGCTGTTTTTT. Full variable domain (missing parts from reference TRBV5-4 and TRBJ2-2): ETGVTQSPTHLIKTRGQQVTLRCSSQSGHNTVSWYQQALGQGPQFIFQYYREEENGRGNFPPRFSGLQFPNYSSELNVNALELDDSALYLCASSLGSGGTGELFFGEGSRLTVL.

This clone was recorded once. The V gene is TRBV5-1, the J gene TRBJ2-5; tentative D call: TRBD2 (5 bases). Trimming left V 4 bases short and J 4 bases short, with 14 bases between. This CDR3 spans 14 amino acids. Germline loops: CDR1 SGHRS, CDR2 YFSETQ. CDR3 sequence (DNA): TGCGCCAGCAGCGACACTAGTGAGTCAGAGACCCAGTACTTC. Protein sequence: CASSDTSESETQYF.

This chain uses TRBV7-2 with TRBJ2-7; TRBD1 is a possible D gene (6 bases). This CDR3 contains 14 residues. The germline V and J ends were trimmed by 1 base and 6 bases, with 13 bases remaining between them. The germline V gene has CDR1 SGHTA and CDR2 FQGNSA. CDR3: CASSLVVIQGEQYF. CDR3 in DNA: TGTGCCAGCAGCTTAGTTGTCATACAGGGCGAGCAGTACTTC.

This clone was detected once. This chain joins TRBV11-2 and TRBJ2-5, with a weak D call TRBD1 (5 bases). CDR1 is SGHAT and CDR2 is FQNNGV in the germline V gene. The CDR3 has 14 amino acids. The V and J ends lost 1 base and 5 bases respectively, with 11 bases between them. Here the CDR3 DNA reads TGTGCCAGCAGCTTAGGACAGCGTCGTGAGACCCAGTACTTC. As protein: CASSLGQRRETQYF.

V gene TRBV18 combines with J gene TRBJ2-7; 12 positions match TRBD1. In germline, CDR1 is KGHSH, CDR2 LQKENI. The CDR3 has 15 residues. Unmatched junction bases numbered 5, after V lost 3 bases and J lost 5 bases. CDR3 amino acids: CASSPGQGAGHEQYF. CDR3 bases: TGTGCCAGCTCACCGGGACAGGGGGCTGGCCACGAGCAGTACTTC.

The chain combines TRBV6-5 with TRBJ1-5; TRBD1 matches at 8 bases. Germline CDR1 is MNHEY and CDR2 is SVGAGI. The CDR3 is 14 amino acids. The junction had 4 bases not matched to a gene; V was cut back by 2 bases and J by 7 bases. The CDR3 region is CASSYGQGGQPQHF. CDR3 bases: TGTGCCAGCAGTTACGGACAGGGCGGACAGCCCCAGCATTTT.

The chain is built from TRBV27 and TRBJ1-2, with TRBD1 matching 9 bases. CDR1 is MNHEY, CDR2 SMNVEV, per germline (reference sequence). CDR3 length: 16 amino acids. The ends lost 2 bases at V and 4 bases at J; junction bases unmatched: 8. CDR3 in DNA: TGTGCCAGCAGTTTAGGCACAGGGGGCGCCGGCTATGGCTACACCTTC. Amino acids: CASSLGTGGAGYGYTF.